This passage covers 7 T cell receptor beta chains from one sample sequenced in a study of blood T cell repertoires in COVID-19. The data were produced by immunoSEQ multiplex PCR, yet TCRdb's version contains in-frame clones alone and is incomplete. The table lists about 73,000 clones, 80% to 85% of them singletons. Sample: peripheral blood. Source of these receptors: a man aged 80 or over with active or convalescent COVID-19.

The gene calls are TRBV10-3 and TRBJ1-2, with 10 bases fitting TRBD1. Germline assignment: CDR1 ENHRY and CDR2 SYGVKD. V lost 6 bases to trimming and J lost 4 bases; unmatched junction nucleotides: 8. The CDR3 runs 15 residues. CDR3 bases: TGTGCCATCAGGGGGGACAGGGGACTTGTCTATGGCTACACCTTC. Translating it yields CAIRGDRGLVYGYTF.

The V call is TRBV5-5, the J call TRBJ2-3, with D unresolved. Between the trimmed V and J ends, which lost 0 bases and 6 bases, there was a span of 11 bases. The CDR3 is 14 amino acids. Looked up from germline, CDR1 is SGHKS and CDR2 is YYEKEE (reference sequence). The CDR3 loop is CASSLAQVPDTQYF. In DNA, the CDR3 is TGTGCCAGCAGCTTGGCCCAGGTTCCGGATACGCAGTATTTT.

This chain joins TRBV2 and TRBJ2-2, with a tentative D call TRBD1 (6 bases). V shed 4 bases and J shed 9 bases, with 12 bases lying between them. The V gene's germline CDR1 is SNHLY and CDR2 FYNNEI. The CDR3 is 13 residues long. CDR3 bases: TGTGCCAGCAGTGGTACAGGGTGGCGGGAGCTGTTTTTT. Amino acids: CASSGTGWRELFF.

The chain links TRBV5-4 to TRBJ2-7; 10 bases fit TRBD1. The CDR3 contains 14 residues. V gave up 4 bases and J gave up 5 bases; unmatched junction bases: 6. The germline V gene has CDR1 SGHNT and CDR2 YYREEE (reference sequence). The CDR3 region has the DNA TGTGCCAGCAGCCCGGGACAGGGGTTCGACGAGCAGTACTTC. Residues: CASSPGQGFDEQYF.

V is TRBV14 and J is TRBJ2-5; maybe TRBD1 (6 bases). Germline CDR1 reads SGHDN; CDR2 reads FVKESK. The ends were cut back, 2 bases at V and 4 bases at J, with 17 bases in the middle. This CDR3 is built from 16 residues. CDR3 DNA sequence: TGTGCCAGCAGCCAAACAAGACAGGTCCGAGGAGAGACCCAGTACTTC. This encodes CASSQTRQVRGETQYF. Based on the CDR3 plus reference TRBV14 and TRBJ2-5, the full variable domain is EAGVTQFPSHSVIEKGQTVTLRCDPISGHDNLYWYRRVMGKEIKFLLHFVKESKQDESGMPNNRFLAERTGGTYSTLKVQPAELEDSGVYFCASSQTRQVRGETQYFGPGTRLLVL.

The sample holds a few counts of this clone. CDR3 sequence (DNA): TGTGCCAGCAGTTCAGAGGGAGATCAGCCCCAGCATTTT. Encoded protein: CASSSEGDQPQHF. The chain employs TRBV27 and TRBJ1-5; D not certain. The CDR3 contains 13 residues. Trimming stripped 4 bases from V and 5 bases from J, with 9 bases between. Germline lookup yields CDR1 MNHEY and CDR2 SMNVEV (reference sequence).

The CDR3 sequence: CATMTGKSSTDTQYF. In DNA form, the CDR3 reads TGTGCCACCATGACAGGAAAATCTAGCACAGATACGCAGTATTTT. J is TRBJ2-3 and V is TRBV19; D possibly corresponds to TRBD1 (6 bases). Germline CDR1 reads LNHDA; CDR2 reads SQIVND (reference sequence). CDR3 length equals 15 residues. The V and J ends lost 10 bases and 0 bases respectively, with 17 bases between them.